This T cell receptor (beta chain) appears in the sequencing data of a study of shared clonotypes between healthy human individuals. V was pared by 0 bases and J by 4 bases, with 3 bases of the junction left unmatched. In germline, CDR1 is SGHRS, CDR2 YFSETQ. The CDR3 length is 15 residues. The assay was immunoSEQ multiplex PCR, and TCRdb's table has in-frame clones only and misses some. This table has about 1.4 million clones, roughly 96% appearing once. The chain joins TRBV5-1 to TRBJ2-1, with 8 bases that match TRBD2. The sequenced sample consisted of naive CD4+ T cells sorted from blood. The subset was: CD45RA+ positively selected. This receptor was identified in a man aged 25-40 years in good health. The CDR3 sequence: CASSLVTSGYNEQFF. DNA for the CDR3: TGCGCCAGCAGCTTGGTCACTAGCGGATACAATGAGCAGTTCTTC.